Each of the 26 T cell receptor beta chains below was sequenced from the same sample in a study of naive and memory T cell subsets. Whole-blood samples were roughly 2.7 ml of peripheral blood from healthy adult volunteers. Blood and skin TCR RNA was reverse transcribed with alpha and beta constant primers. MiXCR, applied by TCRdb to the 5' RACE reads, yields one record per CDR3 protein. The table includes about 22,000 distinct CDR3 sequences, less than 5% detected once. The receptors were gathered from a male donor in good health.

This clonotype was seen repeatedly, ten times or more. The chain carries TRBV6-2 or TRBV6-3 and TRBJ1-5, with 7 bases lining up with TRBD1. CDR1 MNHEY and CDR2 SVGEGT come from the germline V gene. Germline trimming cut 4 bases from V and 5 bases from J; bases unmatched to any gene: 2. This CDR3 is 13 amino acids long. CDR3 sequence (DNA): TGTGCCAGCAGTTCGGACAGGTATCAGCCCCAGCATTTT. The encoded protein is CASSSDRYQPQHF.

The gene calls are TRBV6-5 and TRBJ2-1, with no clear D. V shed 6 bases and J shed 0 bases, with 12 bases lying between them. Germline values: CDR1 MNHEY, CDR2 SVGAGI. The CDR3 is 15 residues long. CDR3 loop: CASSLGFSSYNEQFF. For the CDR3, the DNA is TGTGCCAGCAGCCTAGGCTTTAGCTCCTACAATGAGCAGTTCTTC.

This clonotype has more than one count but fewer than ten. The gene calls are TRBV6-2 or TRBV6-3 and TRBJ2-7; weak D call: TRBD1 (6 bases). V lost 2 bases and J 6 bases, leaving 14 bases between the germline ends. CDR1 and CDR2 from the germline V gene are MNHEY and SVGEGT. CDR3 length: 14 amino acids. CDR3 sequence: CASSYIQGFGEQYF. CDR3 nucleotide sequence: TGTGCCAGCAGTTACATACAGGGCTTTGGCGAGCAGTACTTC.

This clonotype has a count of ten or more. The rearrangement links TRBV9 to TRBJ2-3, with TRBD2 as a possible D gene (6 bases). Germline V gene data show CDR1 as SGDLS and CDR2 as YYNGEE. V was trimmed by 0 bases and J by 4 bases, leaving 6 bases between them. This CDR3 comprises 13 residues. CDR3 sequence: CASSVAGADTQYF. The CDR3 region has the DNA TGTGCCAGCAGCGTAGCGGGGGCAGATACGCAGTATTTT.

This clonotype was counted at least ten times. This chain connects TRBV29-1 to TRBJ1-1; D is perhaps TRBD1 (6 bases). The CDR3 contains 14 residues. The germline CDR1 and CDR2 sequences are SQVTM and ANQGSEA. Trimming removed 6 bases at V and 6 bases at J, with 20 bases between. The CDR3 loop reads CSVAPGPQGSEAFF. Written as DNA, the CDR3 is TGCAGCGTGGCCCCGGGTCCCCAGGGGTCTGAAGCTTTCTTT.

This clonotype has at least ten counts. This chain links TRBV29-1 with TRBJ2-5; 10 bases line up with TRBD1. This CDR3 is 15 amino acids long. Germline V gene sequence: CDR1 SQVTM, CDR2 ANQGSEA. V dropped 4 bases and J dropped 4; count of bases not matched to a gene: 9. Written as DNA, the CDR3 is TGCAGCGTTGGTGGGACAGGGGACTACGGAGAGACCCAGTACTTC. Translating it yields CSVGGTGDYGETQYF.

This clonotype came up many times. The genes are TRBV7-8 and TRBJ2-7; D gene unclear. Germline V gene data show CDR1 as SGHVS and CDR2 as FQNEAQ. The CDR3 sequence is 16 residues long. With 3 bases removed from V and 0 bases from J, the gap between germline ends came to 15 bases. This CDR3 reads CASSLVKPSSSYEQYF. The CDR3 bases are TGTGCCAGCAGCTTGGTCAAACCGTCGAGCTCCTACGAGCAGTACTTC.

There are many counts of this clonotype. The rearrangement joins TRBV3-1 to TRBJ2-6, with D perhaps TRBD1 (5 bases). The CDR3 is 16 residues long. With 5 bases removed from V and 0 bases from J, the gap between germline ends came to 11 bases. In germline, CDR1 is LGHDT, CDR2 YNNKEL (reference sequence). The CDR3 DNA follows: TGTGCCAGCAGCTATGACAGCTTCTCTGGGGCCAACGTCCTGACTTTC. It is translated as CASSYDSFSGANVLTF.

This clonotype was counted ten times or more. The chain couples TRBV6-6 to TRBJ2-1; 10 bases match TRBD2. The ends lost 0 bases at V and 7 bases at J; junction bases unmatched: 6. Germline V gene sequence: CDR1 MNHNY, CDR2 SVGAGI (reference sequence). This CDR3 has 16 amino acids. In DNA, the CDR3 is TGTGCCAGCAGTTACTCGGGCCTAGCGGGAGATAATGAGCAGTTCTTC. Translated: CASSYSGLAGDNEQFF.

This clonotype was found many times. CDR3 in amino acids: CASSTDRGHADTQYF. The CDR3 region has the DNA TGTGCCAGCAGTACCGACAGGGGGCACGCAGATACGCAGTATTTT. The chain carries TRBV6-4 and TRBJ2-3; 10 positions match TRBD1. The CDR3 contains 15 residues. Germline V gives CDR1 MRHNA, CDR2 SNTAGT. The trim removed 5 bases at V and 4 bases at J, leaving 6 bases unmatched.

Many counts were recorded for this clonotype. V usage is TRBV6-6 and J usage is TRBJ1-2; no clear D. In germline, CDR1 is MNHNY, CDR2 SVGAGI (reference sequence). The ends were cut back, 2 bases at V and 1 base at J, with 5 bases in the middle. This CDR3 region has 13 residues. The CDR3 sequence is CASSYESNYGYTF. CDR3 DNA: TGTGCCAGCAGTTACGAGAGTAACTATGGCTACACCTTC.

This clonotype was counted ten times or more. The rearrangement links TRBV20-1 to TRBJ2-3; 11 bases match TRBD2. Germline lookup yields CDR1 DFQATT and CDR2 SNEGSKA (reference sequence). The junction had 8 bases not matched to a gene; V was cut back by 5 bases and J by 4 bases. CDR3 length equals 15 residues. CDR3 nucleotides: TGCAGTGCTGAGGAGCGGACTAGCGGGTCAGATACGCAGTATTTT. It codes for CSAEERTSGSDTQYF.

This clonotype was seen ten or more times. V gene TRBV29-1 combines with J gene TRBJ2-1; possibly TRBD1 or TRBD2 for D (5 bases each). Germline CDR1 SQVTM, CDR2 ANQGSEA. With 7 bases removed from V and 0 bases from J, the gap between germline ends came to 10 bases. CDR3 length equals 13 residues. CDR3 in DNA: TGCAGCGGGGACGGAAGCTCCTACAATGAGCAGTTCTTC. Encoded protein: CSGDGSSYNEQFF.

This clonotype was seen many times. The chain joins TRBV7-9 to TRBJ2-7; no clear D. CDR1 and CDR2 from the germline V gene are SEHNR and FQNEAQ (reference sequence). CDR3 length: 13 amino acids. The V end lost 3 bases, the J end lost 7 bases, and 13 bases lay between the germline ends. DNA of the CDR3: TGTGCCAGCAGCTTGGGCAGTACGAGGGAGCAGTACTTC. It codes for CASSLGSTREQYF.

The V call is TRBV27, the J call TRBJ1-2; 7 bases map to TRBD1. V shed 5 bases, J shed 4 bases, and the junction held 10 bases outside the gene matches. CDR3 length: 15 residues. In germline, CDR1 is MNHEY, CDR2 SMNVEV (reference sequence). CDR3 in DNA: TGTGCCAGCAGTACCGACAGGGTCGGATTCTATGGCTACACCTTC. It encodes CASSTDRVGFYGYTF.

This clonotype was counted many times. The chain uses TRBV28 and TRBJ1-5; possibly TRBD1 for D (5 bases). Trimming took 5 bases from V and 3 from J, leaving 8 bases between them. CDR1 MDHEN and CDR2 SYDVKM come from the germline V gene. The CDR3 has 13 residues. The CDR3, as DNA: TGTGCCAGCAGTCAGGGTTTCAATCAGCCCCAGCATTTT. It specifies CASSQGFNQPQHF.

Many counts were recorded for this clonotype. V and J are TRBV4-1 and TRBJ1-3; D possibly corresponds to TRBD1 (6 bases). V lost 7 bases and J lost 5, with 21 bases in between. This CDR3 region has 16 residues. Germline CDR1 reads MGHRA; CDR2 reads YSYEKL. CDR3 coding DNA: TGCGCCAGCACCACTAATCAAAGGGACATTCGAAACACCATATATTTT. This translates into CASTTNQRDIRNTIYF.

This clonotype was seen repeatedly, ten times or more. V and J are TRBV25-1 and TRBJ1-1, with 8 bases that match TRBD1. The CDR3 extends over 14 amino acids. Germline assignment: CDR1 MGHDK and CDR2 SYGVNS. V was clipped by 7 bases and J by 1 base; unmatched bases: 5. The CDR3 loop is CASTLTGENTEAFF. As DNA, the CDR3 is TGTGCCAGCACCCTGACAGGGGAGAACACTGAAGCTTTCTTT.

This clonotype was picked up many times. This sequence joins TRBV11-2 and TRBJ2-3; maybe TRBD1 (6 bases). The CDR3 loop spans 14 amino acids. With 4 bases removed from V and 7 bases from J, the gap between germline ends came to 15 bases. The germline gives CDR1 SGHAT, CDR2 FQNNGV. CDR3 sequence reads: CASSSTRDNNTQYF. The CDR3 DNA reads TGTGCCAGCAGCTCGACTCGGGACAACAATACGCAGTATTTT.

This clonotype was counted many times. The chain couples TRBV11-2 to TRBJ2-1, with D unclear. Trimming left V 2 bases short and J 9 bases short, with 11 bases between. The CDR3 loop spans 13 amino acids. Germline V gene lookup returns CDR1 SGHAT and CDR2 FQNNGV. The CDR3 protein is CASSLLLTVEQFF. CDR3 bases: TGTGCCAGCAGCTTATTACTGACGGTTGAGCAGTTCTTC.

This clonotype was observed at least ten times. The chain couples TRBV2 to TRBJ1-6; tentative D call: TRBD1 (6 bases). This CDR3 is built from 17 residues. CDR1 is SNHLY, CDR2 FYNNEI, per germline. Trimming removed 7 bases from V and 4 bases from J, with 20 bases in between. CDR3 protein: CASNIRDTGTYNSPLHF. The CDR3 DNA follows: TGTGCCAGCAATATCCGGGACACGGGTACTTATAATTCACCCCTCCACTTT.

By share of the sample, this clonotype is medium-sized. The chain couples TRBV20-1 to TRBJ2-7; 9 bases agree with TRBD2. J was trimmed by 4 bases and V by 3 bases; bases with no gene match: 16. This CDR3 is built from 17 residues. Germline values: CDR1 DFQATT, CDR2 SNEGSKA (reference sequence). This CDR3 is CSARYPSASGTLYEQYF. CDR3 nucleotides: TGCAGTGCTAGGTATCCGTCGGCTAGCGGGACCCTGTACGAGCAGTACTTC.

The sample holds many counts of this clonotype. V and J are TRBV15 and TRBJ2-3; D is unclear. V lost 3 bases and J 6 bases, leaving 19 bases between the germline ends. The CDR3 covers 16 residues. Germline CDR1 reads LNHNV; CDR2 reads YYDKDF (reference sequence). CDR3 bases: TGTGCCACCAGCAGCCTATCGACACCGCCGTGGGATACGCAGTATTTT. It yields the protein CATSSLSTPPWDTQYF.

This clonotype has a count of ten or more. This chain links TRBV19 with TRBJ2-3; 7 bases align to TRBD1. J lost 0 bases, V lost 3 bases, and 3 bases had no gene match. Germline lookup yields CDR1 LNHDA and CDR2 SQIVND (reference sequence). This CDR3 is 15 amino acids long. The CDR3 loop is CASSIRDSSTDTQYF. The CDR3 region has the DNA TGTGCCAGTAGTATCCGGGACAGCAGCACAGATACGCAGTATTTT.

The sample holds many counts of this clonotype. CDR3 amino acids: CASSLGGAPNQPQHF. CDR3 DNA sequence: TGTGCCAGCAGCTTAGGAGGGGCGCCTAATCAGCCCCAGCATTTT. J is TRBJ1-5 and V is TRBV11-2; weak D call: TRBD1 (5 bases). The germline V gene has CDR1 SGHAT and CDR2 FQNNGV. This CDR3 contains 15 residues. Deletions cut 1 base from V and 4 bases from J, with 11 bases between.

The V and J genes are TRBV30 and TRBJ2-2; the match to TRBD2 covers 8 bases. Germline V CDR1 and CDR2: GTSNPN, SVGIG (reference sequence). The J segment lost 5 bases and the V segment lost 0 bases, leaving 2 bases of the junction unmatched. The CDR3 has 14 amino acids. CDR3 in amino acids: CAWSVLAETGELFF. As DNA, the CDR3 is TGTGCCTGGAGTGTACTAGCGGAGACCGGGGAGCTGTTTTTT.